This TCR beta chain was sequenced for a study of blood T cells in healthy people across ages (dated by TCRdb to between 2014 and 2017). For the study in its entirety: In model experiments, roughly one uniquely barcoded TCR beta cDNA molecule per two T cells was captured by template switching. Four age groups were formed from the donors: young (average approximately 15 years), middle-aged (around 39), aged (roughly 59) and long-lived (less than 85). The study measured age-related changes in TCR beta repertoire diversity using deep sequencing normalized with unique cDNA molecular identifiers. Two additional independent replicas of 1 million unique cDNA reads from the same blood draw were analyzed for two donors (one aged 18 to 30 and one aged 80 or older).

Library preparation used 5' RACE. Sequencing relied on an Illumina HiSeq 2500. A second 7 to 11 cycle PCR used a sample-barcoded 5' primer and a J-beta primer mix. Each TCR beta cDNA molecule received a unique molecular identifier from a template-switch 5' adaptor carrying 12 random nucleotides. At least 3 million CDR3-containing paired-end reads were obtained from each sample. All of the RNA was converted into first-strand cDNA using the Mint cDNA synthesis kit, with a TRBC-specific oligonucleotide serving as the primer. Following uracil-DNA glycosylase treatment, a first 18-cycle PCR with universal primers M1SS and BC2_uni_R was performed on all cDNA. Under the source paper's analysis protocol: Normalization of each sample was performed by random selection of 1 million high-quality reads, each carrying a distinct molecular identifier. Reads sharing molecular identifiers were discarded rather than binned into consensus sequences. MiTCR, run with a Q25 quality threshold and the strictest error-elimination algorithm, handled CDR3 identification, clonotype clustering and error correction. Lower-bound total TCR beta diversity was estimated with a nonparametric unseen species model using Euler transformation. TCRdb trimmed the raw reads at Q25, called clones with MiXCR and kept productive beta chains. Each CDR3 protein appears once, grouped with its most common genes and DNA. The V and J calls were determined by TCRdb, not by the authors. The sample yields 760,000 or so distinct CDR3 sequences; around 25% were counted once. The ten largest clones add up to 8% to 10% of the sample.

The donors were roughly 39 Caucasian individuals from Russia, aged 6 to 90 years, who were systemically healthy. Each donor gave 9.5 to 10 milliliters of peripheral blood, drawn into EDTA-treated Vacutainer tubes. Ficoll-Paque density-gradient centrifugation was used to isolate PBMCs, with at least 7 million obtained per sample. Total RNA, at least 6 micrograms per sample, was extracted from PBMCs with Trizol reagent. Naive CD45RAhigh/CD27high T cell percentages were measured by flow cytometry on a PBMC aliquot from every donor. Of note for this clonotype: It lacks a known antigen. Base qualities are not at hand, and no much larger clone is one base apart.

CDR1 and CDR2 (SGHVS, FNYEAQ) derive from the germline V gene. Between the V and J ends, shortened by 5 bases and 4 bases respectively, the junction contains 17 bases. From cysteine to phenylalanine, the CDR3 is 16 amino acids long. Only the CDR3 region is kept as DNA, spanning 48 bases read in frame from base 1. The study at large found these results: Observed TCR beta diversity per million T cells fell roughly linearly with age, and a significant reduction was already apparent by age roughly 41. Conclusive comparison of naive and antigen-experienced compartments was prevented by the profiling of bulk unsorted PBMCs. Compared with the aged group, the long-lived group had more naive CD4+ T cells, fewer expanded clones and increased TCR diversity, suggesting age selection. The percentage of naive T cells measured by flow cytometry correlated strongly with observed TCR beta diversity. Donor CMV infection status was unknown, potentially confounding age-related changes in expanded clonotypes. Total diversity estimates from one million sequenced T cells were considered lower bounds and underestimates.

A further study also used this sample, focusing on T cells of mothers and their children. From the second report: The donors were nine systemically healthy Caucasian individuals, made up of three mothers and their six children. cDNA synthesis consumed the entire amount of extracted RNA, loaded at about 1.6 ug RNA in each 15 ul reaction. In the second PCR, the M1S primer added sample barcodes and 2-4 random nucleotides. Over 8.5 million TCR beta CDR3 reads were obtained for each mother, and millions of reads were obtained for each child. TCR recombination output is similarly shaped by thymic selection in related and unrelated pairs, with a minor effect exerted by inherited differences. Related mother-child pairs always showed normalized repertoire overlap that was slightly higher than in unrelated mother-child pairs, though the difference was never significant. Persistent microchimeric T cell clones were not detected, at a sensitivity of approximately 100 clones per million clonotypes. The study used deep NGS to compare TCR beta repertoires of mothers and children, seeking features distinguishing related mother-child pairs from unrelated individuals. The mean age was 40 +/- 4 years for the mothers and approximately 11 +/- 4 years for the children. After adapter ligation was performed with NEBNext reagents, the libraries were sequenced on an Illumina HiSeq 2000 with 100+100 nt paired-end reads. Mother and child libraries were prepared a month apart and sequenced in separate runs to prevent cross-contamination. For each donor, somewhere between roughly 450,000 and 2,200,000 distinct TCR beta clonotypes were identified. Naive TCR beta clonotypes were estimated from low-frequency clonotypes matched to each donor's FACS-determined naive share, without sorting.

This sequence uses TRBV7-6 and TRBJ1-4, and perhaps TRBD1 as D gene, on 6 matching bases. Specimen: blood. The sequence was obtained from a boy younger than 18 in good health. The CDR3 here reads CASSPVTGQDNEKLFF. DNA sequence: TGTGCCAGCAGCCCAGTAACAGGGCAAGATAATGAAAAACTGTTTTTT.